This T cell receptor beta chain was obtained from a study of shared clonotypes between healthy human individuals. Whole-study results and caveats: A small donor pool kept down the genetic and exposure-history diversity that was represented.

With regard to this clone: The antigen remains undetermined.

The CDR3 runs to 15 residues. V lost 2 bases and J 6 bases, leaving 14 bases between the germline ends. Germline V CDR1 and CDR2: MDHEN, SYDVKM. From CD4+ cells came CD45RA+ naive and CD45RA-negative memory subsets. Generated by immunoSEQ multiplex PCR, the TCRdb table keeps only in-frame clones and is missing some. Among approximately 2,300,000 clones listed, under 95% were seen once. The gene calls are TRBV28 and TRBJ1-5; tentative D call: TRBD1 (6 bases). Sequences were obtained from naive CD4+ T cells from PBMCs. The sample's subset: CD45RA+ positively selected. The TCR was taken from a man between 18 and 35 years old in good health. Some clones in this sample may be carry-over from other donors' samples. The DNA for the CDR3 is TGTGCCAGCAGTTTAATTGGCAGGGGTACTCAGCCCCAGCATTTT. It encodes CASSLIGRGTQPQHF.